The TCR beta chain under discussion was sequenced for a study of cytomegalovirus exposure and HLA in healthy donors. Study results and limitations: CMV antigen specificity was confirmed in vitro for a few CMV-associated chains. Later on, an analysis showed TCR association rates differing by HLA locus, with DRB1 the most and HLA-C the fewest.

With respect to this clone: Its antigen is currently unknown.

The germline V and J ends were trimmed by 7 bases and 4 bases, with 17 bases remaining between them. The CDR3 covers 14 residues. The germline V gene has CDR1 SGHDT and CDR2 YYEEEE. Researchers ran the PCR with 60 Vbeta and 13 Jbeta primers. Method: immunoSEQ multiplex PCR; TCRdb's copy keeps in-frame clones and lacks some. The data show around 140,000 clones, 75% to 85% seen once. The sequencing input was PBMCs. The rearrangement joins TRBV5-6 to TRBJ1-2; D may be TRBD1 (5 bases). This receptor was obtained from a woman in her thirties or forties in good health and CMV-seronegative. CDR3 coding DNA: TGTGCCAGCCGGGAGCAGGGAGGCCTCTATGGCTACACCTTC. Its protein is CASREQGGLYGYTF.